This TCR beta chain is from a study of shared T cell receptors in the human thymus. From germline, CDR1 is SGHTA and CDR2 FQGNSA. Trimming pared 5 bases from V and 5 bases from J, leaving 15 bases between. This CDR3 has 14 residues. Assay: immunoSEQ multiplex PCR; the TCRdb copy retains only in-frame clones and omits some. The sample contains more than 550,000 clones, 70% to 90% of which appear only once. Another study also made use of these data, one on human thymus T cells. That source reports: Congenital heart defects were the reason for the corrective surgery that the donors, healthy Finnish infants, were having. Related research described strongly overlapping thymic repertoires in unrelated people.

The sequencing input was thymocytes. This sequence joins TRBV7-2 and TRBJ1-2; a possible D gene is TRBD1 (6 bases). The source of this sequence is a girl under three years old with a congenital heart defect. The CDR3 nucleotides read TGTGCCAGCAGCCCGTGCACAGGGACGTATGGCTACACCTTC. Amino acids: CASSPCTGTYGYTF.